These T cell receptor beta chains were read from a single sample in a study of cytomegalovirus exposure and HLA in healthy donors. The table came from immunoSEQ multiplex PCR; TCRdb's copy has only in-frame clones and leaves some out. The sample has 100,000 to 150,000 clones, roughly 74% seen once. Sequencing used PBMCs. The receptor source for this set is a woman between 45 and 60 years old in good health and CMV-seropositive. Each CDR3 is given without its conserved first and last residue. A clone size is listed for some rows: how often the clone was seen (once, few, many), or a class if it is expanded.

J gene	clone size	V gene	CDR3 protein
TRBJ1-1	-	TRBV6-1	ASRKTVSNTEAF
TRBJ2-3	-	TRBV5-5	ASSLGRVGLSADTQY
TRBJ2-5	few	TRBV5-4	ASSPSGGVQETQY
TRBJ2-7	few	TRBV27	ASSSTSYEQY
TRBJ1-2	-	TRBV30	AWSWDRGSLYPFYT
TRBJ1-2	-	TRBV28	ASSFRGIANYGYT
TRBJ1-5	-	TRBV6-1	ASSEPGQANQPQH
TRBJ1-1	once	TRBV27	ASSLTNSGTEAF
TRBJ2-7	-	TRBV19	ASSITWVRGDEQY
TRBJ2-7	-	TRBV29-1	SVQQGGTYEQY
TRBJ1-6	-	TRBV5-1	ASSETDRGYSPLH
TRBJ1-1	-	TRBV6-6	ASSYVGRNTEAF
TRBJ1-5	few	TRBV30	AWGGDSNQPQH
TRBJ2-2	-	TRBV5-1	ASSSAGQNTGELF
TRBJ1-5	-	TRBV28	ASSTGSSNQPQH
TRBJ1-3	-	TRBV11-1	ASSLGGPNSGNTIY
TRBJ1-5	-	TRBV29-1	SVSGASDNQPQH
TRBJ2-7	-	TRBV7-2	ASSLGWDSTEQY
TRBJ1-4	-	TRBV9	ASSGDGQGGNEKLF
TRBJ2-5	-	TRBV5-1	ASSSAASIQETQY
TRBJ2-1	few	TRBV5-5	ASSPRASGGNEQF
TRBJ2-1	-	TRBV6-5	ATSPATSSLNEQF
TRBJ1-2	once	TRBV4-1	ASSQDLATNYGYT
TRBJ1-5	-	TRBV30	AWDPGLDQPQH
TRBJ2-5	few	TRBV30	AWRRQGDQETQY
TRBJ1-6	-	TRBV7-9	ASSLAREGAPLH
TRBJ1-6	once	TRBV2	ASSDFPRGSPLH
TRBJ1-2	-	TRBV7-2	ASSPMGAGTSLLSYGYT
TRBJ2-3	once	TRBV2	ASSEYRDTQY
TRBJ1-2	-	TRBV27	ASSVTGPYGYT
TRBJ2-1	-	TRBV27	ASSFSWRGLAGGPEQF
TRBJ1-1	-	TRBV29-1	SARNTEAF
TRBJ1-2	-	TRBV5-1	ASSSPGTGSPSSSYYGYT
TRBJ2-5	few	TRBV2	ASSDGATTTQY
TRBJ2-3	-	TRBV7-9	SSSPDRAGTDTQY
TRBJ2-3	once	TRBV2	ASLVLDTQY
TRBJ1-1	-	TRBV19	ASSVGAANTEAF
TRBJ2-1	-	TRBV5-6	ASSPAVSSYNEQF
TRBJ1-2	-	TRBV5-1	ASSLEQLYGYT
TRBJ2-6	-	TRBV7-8	ASSLTYSSGANVLT
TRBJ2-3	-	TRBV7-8	ASSFPFSTDTQY
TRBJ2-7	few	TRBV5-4	ASSLAGQGRYEQY
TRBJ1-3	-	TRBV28	ASSPGDTIY
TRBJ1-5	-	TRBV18	ASSPLGQGANSNQPQH
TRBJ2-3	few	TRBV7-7	ASSPTYSSTDTQY
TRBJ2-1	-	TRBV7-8	ASSLVLSGGAYEQF
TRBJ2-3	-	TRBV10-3	AISESMGQGANTQY
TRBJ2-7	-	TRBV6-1	ASSEPGQLYEQY
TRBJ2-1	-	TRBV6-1	ASSELLNSGSPRGNEQF
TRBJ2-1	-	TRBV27	ASSSMTSGANEQF
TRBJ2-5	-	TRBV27	ASRRTYDRAPETQY
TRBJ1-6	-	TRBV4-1	ASSQVVTGGPSPLH
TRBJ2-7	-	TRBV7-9	ASSLEVLAGGPFYEQY
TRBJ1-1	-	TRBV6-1	ASSFEQGFLTEAF